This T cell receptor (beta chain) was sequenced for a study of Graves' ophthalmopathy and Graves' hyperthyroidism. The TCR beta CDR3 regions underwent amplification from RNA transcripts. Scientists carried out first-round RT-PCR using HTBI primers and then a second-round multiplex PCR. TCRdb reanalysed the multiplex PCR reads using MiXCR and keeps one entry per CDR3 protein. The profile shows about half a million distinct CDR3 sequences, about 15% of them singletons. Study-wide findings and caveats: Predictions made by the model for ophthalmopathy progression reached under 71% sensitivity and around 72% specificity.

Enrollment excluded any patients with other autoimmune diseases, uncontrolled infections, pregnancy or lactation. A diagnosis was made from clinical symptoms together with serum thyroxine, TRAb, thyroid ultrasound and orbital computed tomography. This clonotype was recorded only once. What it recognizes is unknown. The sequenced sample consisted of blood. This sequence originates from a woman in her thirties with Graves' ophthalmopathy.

CDR3 residues: CSVVGTYEQYF. The CDR3 DNA reads TGCAGTGTTGTAGGAACCTACGAGCAGTACTTC. V and J are TRBV20-1 and TRBJ2-7; D uncertain. The CDR3 runs 11 residues. V dropped 7 bases and J dropped 2 bases, with 9 bases sitting between them. Germline lookup yields CDR1 DFQATT and CDR2 SNEGSKA (reference sequence).